The 21 T cell receptor beta chains below come from one sample, sequenced in a study of T-cell reconstitution after alpha-beta-depleted transplantation in children. For TCRbeta, the library was prepared with unique molecular identifiers. TCRdb independently ran MiXCR on the PCR reads; one entry per CDR3 protein. Among a few hundred thousand distinct CDR3 sequences listed, 13% were seen once. The starting material was PBMCs, mostly from graft donor cells, obtained 360 days after TCRalphabeta/CD19-depleted stem cell transplant. These receptors all stem from a male patient under 18 who had a stem cell transplant for acute myeloid leukemia, so the T cells may come from the graft donor.

In its sample, this clonotype was seen a few times. The chain uses TRBV11-2 and TRBJ1-4; D may be TRBD1 (5 bases). Trimming took 1 base from V and 8 from J, leaving 14 bases between them. Germline CDR1 is SGHAT and CDR2 is FQNNGV. The CDR3 is made up of 15 amino acids. The CDR3 protein is CASSLARTGREKLFF. CDR3 bases: TGTGCCAGCAGCTTAGCAAGAACAGGACGGGAAAAACTGTTTTTT.

J is TRBJ2-7 and V is TRBV27; tentatively, D is TRBD1 (5 bases). This CDR3 spans 14 amino acids. CDR1 is MNHEY and CDR2 is SMNVEV in the germline V gene (reference sequence). The V end was cut by 2 bases, the J end by 5 bases, with 13 bases between. The CDR3 DNA reads as TGTGCCAGCAGTTTAGGGGCTTCTATACACGAGCAGTACTTC. Protein sequence: CASSLGASIHEQYF.

This clonotype was seen ten or more times. V and J are TRBV15 and TRBJ2-2; the D gene could be TRBD1 or TRBD2 (6 bases each). The CDR3 runs 14 residues. In germline, CDR1 is LNHNV, CDR2 YYDKDF (reference sequence). Trimming shortened V by 0 bases and J by 6 bases, and 8 bases separated the two germline ends. CDR3 sequence: CATSREGGPGELFF. The CDR3 DNA sequence: TGTGCCACCAGCAGAGAGGGGGGCCCCGGGGAGCTGTTTTTT.

There are a few counts of this clonotype. The V and J genes are TRBV12-3 or TRBV12-4 and TRBJ2-5; 10 bases align to TRBD2. The J segment lost 5 bases and the V segment lost 5 bases, leaving 11 bases of the junction unmatched. There are 16 residues in the CDR3. The CDR3 loop reads CASSRDSGRIGETQYF. The DNA of the CDR3 is TGTGCCAGCAGTCGGGATAGCGGGAGGATAGGGGAGACCCAGTACTTC.

This clonotype occurred a few times. V is TRBV7-8 and J is TRBJ2-1; 8 nucleotides match TRBD2. V was pared by 2 bases and J by 12 bases, with 18 bases of the junction left unmatched. This CDR3 spans 17 amino acids. The germline CDR1 and CDR2 sequences are SGHVS and FQNEAQ. The CDR3 spells CASSLLGPGLGPPGQFF. CDR3 sequence (DNA): TGTGCCAGCAGCTTATTAGGACCGGGACTAGGTCCCCCCGGGCAGTTCTTC. Looking up the rest from reference TRBV7-8 and TRBJ2-1 gives the full variable domain: GAGVSQSPRYKVAKRGQDVALRCDPISGHVSLFWYQQALGQGPEFLTYFQNEAQLDKSGLPSDRFFAERPEGSVSTLKIQRTQQEDSAVYLCASSLLGPGLGPPGQFFGPGTRLTVL.

This clonotype occurred many times. The J gene is TRBJ2-3, the V gene TRBV20-1; TRBD2 matches at 11 bases. From germline, CDR1 is DFQATT and CDR2 SNEGSKA (reference sequence). The trim removed 1 base at V and 1 base at J, leaving 10 bases unmatched. The CDR3 has 18 amino acids. The CDR3 protein is CSARVLAGGAAGTDTQYF. In DNA form, the CDR3 reads TGCAGTGCTAGAGTTTTAGCGGGAGGGGCAGCTGGCACAGATACGCAGTATTTT.

This clonotype came up a few times. The chain joins TRBV4-3 to TRBJ1-6; TRBD1 matches at 8 bases. V lost 2 bases, J lost 1 base, and 1 base stayed unmatched. In germline, CDR1 is LGHNA, CDR2 YSLEER. This CDR3 spans 16 amino acids. CDR3 loop: CASSQNRGSYNSPLHF. The CDR3 region has the DNA TGCGCCAGCAGCCAAAACAGGGGGTCCTATAATTCACCCCTCCACTTT.

This chain joins TRBV7-2 and TRBJ2-2, with 14 bases identical to TRBD2. The CDR3 extends over 18 amino acids. V shed 2 bases and J 7 bases; nucleotides not matched to a gene: 9. The germline CDR1 and CDR2 sequences are SGHTA and FQGNSA. The CDR3 DNA sequence: TGTGCCAGCAGCTTAAAGACTAGCGGGAGGGCCCTCGACGGGGAGCTGTTTTTT. Protein sequence: CASSLKTSGRALDGELFF.

This clonotype was counted between two and nine times. V gene TRBV2 combines with J gene TRBJ2-2, with 11 bases that match TRBD2. Germline assignment: CDR1 SNHLY and CDR2 FYNNEI. The V gene end was trimmed by 6 bases and the J gene end by 1 base; junction bases not matched to a gene: 7. The CDR3 contains 17 residues. Written as DNA, the CDR3 is TGTGCCAGCAGCACGGCGACTAGCGGGAAGAACACCGGGGAGCTGTTTTTT. It yields the protein CASSTATSGKNTGELFF.

The V gene is TRBV4-3, the J gene TRBJ2-7; 7 nucleotides match TRBD1. The CDR3 runs to 14 residues. CDR1 and CDR2 (germline): LGHNA, YSLEER. V gave up 5 bases and J gave up 2 bases; unmatched junction bases: 6. CDR3 in DNA: TGCGCCAGCAGCACACACAGGGGTACCTACGAGCAGTACTTC. Translating it yields CASSTHRGTYEQYF.

This clonotype was counted between two and nine times. The chain uses TRBV4-2 and TRBJ2-5, with D perhaps given as TRBD1 or TRBD2 (6 bases each). The CDR3 sequence is 19 residues long. The germline V gene encodes CDR1 LGHNA and CDR2 YNFKEQ. V was shortened by 2 bases and J by 5 bases, with 27 bases between the two germline ends. CDR3 coding DNA: TGTGCCAGCAGCCAAAGTAACGGGCAGGGGACTCTTGCTTCGGAGACCCAGTACTTC. This sequence encodes CASSQSNGQGTLASETQYF.

This chain uses TRBV29-1 with TRBJ2-3; D gene ambiguous. V was trimmed by 6 bases and J by 4 bases, leaving 8 bases between them. This CDR3 is 11 amino acids long. CDR1 and CDR2 from the germline V gene are SQVTM and ANQGSEA. CDR3 nucleotides: TGCAGCGTAGCAGTACCAGATACGCAGTATTTT. As protein: CSVAVPDTQYF.

The V and J genes are TRBV28 and TRBJ1-2, with TRBD1 as a possible D gene (5 bases). Deletions cut 6 bases from V and 4 bases from J, with 12 bases between. Germline V lookup: CDR1 MDHEN, CDR2 SYDVKM. CDR3 length: 13 amino acids. CDR3 loop: CASRQVPSYGYTF. The CDR3 DNA reads as TGTGCCAGCAGACAGGTCCCAAGCTATGGCTACACCTTC.

This clonotype was recorded many times. The CDR3 nucleotides are TGTGCCAGCGGACACTCCTACGAGCAGTACTTC. Its protein is CASGHSYEQYF. The chain combines TRBV7-9 with TRBJ2-7; weak D call: TRBD1 (5 bases). Trimming removed 8 bases at V and 0 bases at J, with 5 bases between. The CDR3 contains 11 residues. CDR1 is SEHNR and CDR2 is FQNEAQ in the germline V gene (reference sequence).

The chain couples TRBV5-1 to TRBJ1-3; the match to TRBD1 covers 10 bases. CDR1 is SGHRS and CDR2 is YFSETQ in the germline V gene. V was pared by 6 bases and J by 0 bases, with 12 bases of the junction left unmatched. CDR3 length: 18 residues. The DNA of the CDR3 is TGCGCCAGCAAAGAGGTTGGGACAGGGGCCTTCTCTGGAAACACCATATATTTT. It codes for CASKEVGTGAFSGNTIYF.

There are many counts of this clonotype. DNA for the CDR3: TGTGCCAGCAGCTCTACTAGCGGGAGAGGCGAGACCCAGTACTTC. Amino acids: CASSSTSGRGETQYF. The chain is built from TRBV12-3 or TRBV12-4 and TRBJ2-5; 11 bases map to TRBD2. The CDR3 sequence is 15 residues long. V lost 6 bases, J lost 5 bases, and 8 bases stayed unmatched.

In this sample, this clonotype turned up many times. The J gene is TRBJ2-1, the V gene TRBV20-1; D remains unclear. The germline V gene has CDR1 DFQATT and CDR2 SNEGSKA (reference sequence). V was shortened by 3 bases and J by 6 bases, with 15 bases between the two germline ends. The CDR3 length is 14 residues. DNA for the CDR3: TGCAGTGCTAGTCTTTACCGGGCCCCCAATGAGCAGTTCTTC. Translated: CSASLYRAPNEQFF.

The chain uses TRBV6-1 and TRBJ2-1; a weak D match, TRBD2 (6 bases). This CDR3 is 13 amino acids long. Germline CDR1 reads MNHNS; CDR2 reads SASEGT. The V and J ends lost 5 bases and 7 bases respectively, with 12 bases between them. The CDR3 nucleotides are TGTGCCAGCAGTAGGACTATGGGGAATGAGCAGTTCTTC. It codes for CASSRTMGNEQFF.

The rearrangement joins TRBV20-1 to TRBJ2-7; 10 nucleotides match TRBD2. This CDR3 is 16 amino acids long. Trimming removed 0 bases from V and 0 bases from J; junction bases left unmatched: 5. Germline CDR1 DFQATT, CDR2 SNEGSKA (reference sequence). The CDR3 DNA sequence: TGCAGTGCTAGAGAGCTTCTAGCGGGGGACTCCTACGAGCAGTACTTC. Encoded protein: CSARELLAGDSYEQYF.

In this sample, this clonotype turned up many times. The chain carries TRBV6-5 and TRBJ2-1; D is uncertain. Germline assignment: CDR1 MNHEY and CDR2 SVGAGI. V lost 2 bases, J lost 5 bases, and 16 bases lay in between. CDR3 length: 16 amino acids. CDR3 residues: CASSYTRWAGNNEQFF. CDR3 bases: TGTGCCAGCAGTTACACCCGCTGGGCAGGCAACAATGAGCAGTTCTTC.

This clonotype was recorded a few times. The DNA of the CDR3 is TGCAGCGTTGAAGACGTGAGCACAACTAATGAAAAACTGTTTTTT. It specifies CSVEDVSTTNEKLFF. This rearrangement joins TRBV29-1 to TRBJ1-4; no clear D. This CDR3 region has 15 residues. V was clipped by 0 bases and J by 0 bases, with 8 bases between them. CDR1 is SQVTM, CDR2 ANQGSEA, per germline.